This note documents a single T cell receptor (beta chain) sequence. Its target is not known. 60 Vbeta and 13 Jbeta primers were used in PCR. Repertoires were generated with immunoSEQ multiplex PCR, while TCRdb's copy carries only in-frame clones and drops some. Recorded for this sample: roughly 220,000 clones. The data derive from a study of cytomegalovirus exposure and HLA in healthy donors. Trimming took off 6 bases at V and 6 bases at J, with 21 bases between the two ends. CDR1 and CDR2 from the germline V gene are SGHTA and FQGNSA. The CDR3 sequence is 16 residues long. Regarding the study as a whole: As confirmed in vitro, three CMV-associated chains were specific for CMV antigens. TCR beta sequences reportedly predicted most subjects' HLA-A and HLA-B alleles accurately. Using a false discovery rate of 0.05, a later analysis showed that approximately 18,000 TCR beta sequences were associated with HLA alleles. Presence/absence analyses assumed roughly uniform sequencing depth across donors, which may not hold.

Sample: PBMCs. The clonotype was recovered from a girl aged 2 to 10 in good health and CMV-seropositive. The chain joins TRBV7-2 to TRBJ2-1, with D possibly being TRBD2 (6 bases). CDR3 protein: CASSTVASVVLNEQFF. In DNA, the CDR3 is TGTGCCAGCAGTACCGTGGCTAGCGTAGTGCTCAATGAGCAGTTCTTC.